The sequence of this TCR beta chain was determined in a study of shared clonotypes between healthy human individuals. Study-level information: The composition of the donors was two women and a few men aged 18 to 49.

Study-wide results and limits: Depth of sequencing was expected to influence donor clonotype sharing.

Remarks on this clone: Its antigen is unidentified.

V lost 5 bases and J 6 bases, leaving 19 bases between the germline ends. The germline V gene encodes CDR1 MNHEY and CDR2 SMNVEV (reference sequence). The CDR3 loop spans 15 amino acids. Every subset had its genomic DNA shared out evenly among several immunoSEQ plates. The protocol was immunoSEQ multiplex PCR, while the TCRdb copy is restricted to in-frame clones and leaves out a portion. The data show some 500,000 clones, 65% to 80% seen once. The receptor's source is a woman in her thirties or forties in good health. Some clones in this sample may be carry-over from other donors' samples. The chain uses TRBV27 and TRBJ2-5, with D possibly being TRBD2 (5 bases). Sequencing was performed on PBMCs. As DNA, the CDR3 is TGTGCCAGCAGTCCGCCGGGAACGAGCTCTCAGACCCAGTACTTC. This encodes CASSPPGTSSQTQYF.